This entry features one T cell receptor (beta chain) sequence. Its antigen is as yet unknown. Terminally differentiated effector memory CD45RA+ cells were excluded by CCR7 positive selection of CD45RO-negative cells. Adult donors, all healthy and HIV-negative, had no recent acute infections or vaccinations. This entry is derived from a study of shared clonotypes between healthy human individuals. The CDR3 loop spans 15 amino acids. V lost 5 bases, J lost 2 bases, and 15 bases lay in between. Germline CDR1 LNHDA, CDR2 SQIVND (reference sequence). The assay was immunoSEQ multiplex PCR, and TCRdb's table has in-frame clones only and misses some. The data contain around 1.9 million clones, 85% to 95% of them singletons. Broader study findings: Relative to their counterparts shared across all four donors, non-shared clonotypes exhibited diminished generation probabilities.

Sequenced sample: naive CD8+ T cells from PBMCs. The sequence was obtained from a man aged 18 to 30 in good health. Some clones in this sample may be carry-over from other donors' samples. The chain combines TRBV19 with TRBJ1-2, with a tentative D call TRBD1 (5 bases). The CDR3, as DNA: TGTGCCAGTAGTCTACCGGGACTGCTGAACTATGGCTACACCTTC. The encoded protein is CASSLPGLLNYGYTF.